The 20 T cell receptor beta chains below all came from one sample that was sequenced in a study of T cells in Graves' hyperthyroidism and ophthalmopathy. There were TCR beta CDR3 regions amplified from RNA transcripts. HTBI primers were the set used in a first-round RT-PCR of the TCR CDR3. TCRdb re-called the multiplex PCR reads through MiXCR, storing one row per CDR3 protein. The table lists hundreds of thousands of distinct CDR3 sequences, approximately 15% of them singletons. Sequencing input: blood. The receptors were sampled from a woman in her 30s with Graves' hyperthyroidism.

A word on this clonotype: A much larger clone lies one base from this, so it may be a read error. V and J are TRBV7-8 and TRBJ1-5, with a possible D match to TRBD1 (6 bases). The CDR3 is made up of 15 amino acids. Germline V gene lookup returns CDR1 SGHVS and CDR2 FQNEAQ. With 1 base removed from V and 3 bases from J, the gap between germline ends came to 10 bases. The CDR3 region is CASSLVGGPNQPQHF. In DNA, the CDR3 is TGTGCCAGCAGCTTAGTAGGGGGACCCAATCAGCCCCAGCATTTT. Combining the CDR3 with reference TRBV7-8 and TRBJ1-5 gives the whole variable domain GAGVSQSPRYKVAKRGQDVALRCDPISGHVSLFWYQQALGQGPEFLTYFQNEAQLDKSGLPSDRFFAERPEGSVSTLKIQRTQQEDSAVYLCASSLVGGPNQPQHFGDGTRLSIL.

This clonotype showed up many times. The chain combines TRBV2 with TRBJ2-1; TRBD2 matches 10 bases. The germline CDR1 and CDR2 sequences are SNHLY and FYNNEI. The length of the CDR3 is 15 residues. V lost 8 bases and J lost 6; bases outside the gene matches: 10. The CDR3 sequence: CASRALAGEFNEQFF. CDR3 DNA sequence: TGTGCCAGCCGAGCTCTAGCGGGAGAATTCAATGAGCAGTTCTTC.

The rearrangement uses TRBV24-1 and TRBJ2-1; TRBD1 agrees at 9 bases. V gave up 3 bases and J gave up 6 bases; unmatched junction bases: 5. This CDR3 comprises 15 residues. Germline-derived CDR1 and CDR2 are KGHDR and SFDVKD. Written as DNA, the CDR3 is TGTGCCACCAGTGATGCGGGACAGGGCTCCAATGAGCAGTTCTTC. Protein: CATSDAGQGSNEQFF.

V gene TRBV5-1 combines with J gene TRBJ1-5; D is ambiguous. Germline lookup yields CDR1 SGHRS and CDR2 YFSETQ. CDR3 size: 13 residues. V lost 0 bases and J lost 7, with 8 bases in between. The CDR3 here is CASSLGLSQPQHF. DNA of the CDR3: TGCGCCAGCAGCTTGGGCCTTTCCCAGCCCCAGCATTTT.

This clonotype came up many times. The chain carries TRBV11-2 and TRBJ2-5, with D tentatively TRBD1 or TRBD2 (6 bases each). The V end lost 5 bases, the J end lost 5 bases, and 18 bases lay between the germline ends. Germline CDR1 reads SGHAT; CDR2 reads FQNNGV. The CDR3 loop spans 15 amino acids. The CDR3 here is CASSPVGGGRETQYF. As DNA, the CDR3 is TGTGCCAGCAGCCCCGTTGGTGGGGGGCGCGAGACCCAGTACTTC.

In this sample, this clonotype turned up many times. In DNA, the CDR3 is TGTGCCAGCAGTTTGAGGGGGGGCACAGATACGCAGTATTTT. As protein: CASSLRGGTDTQYF. This chain links TRBV12-3 or TRBV12-4 with TRBJ2-3, with D perhaps given as TRBD1 or TRBD2 (6 bases each). The CDR3 contains 14 residues. V lost 3 bases, J lost 1 base, and 8 bases lay in between.

This clonotype was detected ten times or more. The chain uses TRBV11-2 and TRBJ2-1; no reliable D call. Trimming removed 5 bases at V and 0 bases at J, with 11 bases between. Germline V CDR1 and CDR2: SGHAT, FQNNGV. CDR3 length: 15 residues. The DNA for the CDR3 is TGTGCCAGCAGCATAAGTCCGAGCTCCTACAATGAGCAGTTCTTC. Encoded protein: CASSISPSSYNEQFF.

This clonotype was observed at least ten times. The chain employs TRBV7-2 and TRBJ1-4; possible D gene TRBD1, 6 bases. This CDR3 comprises 15 residues. V was trimmed by 6 bases and J by 4 bases, leaving 15 bases between them. The germline CDR1 and CDR2 sequences are SGHTA and FQGNSA. The CDR3 nucleotides are TGTGCCAGCAGTCTAGGACAGTCCATTAATGAAAAACTGTTTTTT. It yields the protein CASSLGQSINEKLFF.

The sample holds many counts of this clonotype. The chain links TRBV20-1 to TRBJ2-5, with 7 positions matching TRBD1. The V segment lost 5 bases and the J segment 4 bases; nucleotides outside the gene matches: 10. The length of the CDR3 is 14 residues. Per germline, CDR1 DFQATT and CDR2 SNEGSKA (reference sequence). The CDR3 region is CSAPRTGARETQYF. The CDR3 bases are TGCAGTGCTCCAAGGACAGGAGCGAGAGAGACCCAGTACTTC.

The chain couples TRBV27 to TRBJ2-5; 7 nucleotides line up with TRBD2. Germline CDR1 MNHEY, CDR2 SMNVEV (reference sequence). With V trimmed by 5 bases and J by 2 bases, 8 bases remained unmatched. This CDR3 comprises 15 residues. CDR3: CASSPMGEGQETQYF. The CDR3 region has the DNA TGTGCCAGCAGTCCTATGGGGGAGGGTCAAGAGACCCAGTACTTC.

This clonotype appeared many times. The J gene is TRBJ2-6, the V gene TRBV5-1; D is uncertain. This CDR3 region has 13 residues. The germline CDR1 and CDR2 sequences are SGHRS and YFSETQ. Trimming took 4 bases from V and 3 from J, leaving 5 bases between them. This chain's CDR3 is CASSPDGANVLTF. Written as DNA, the CDR3 is TGCGCCAGCAGCCCTGATGGGGCCAACGTCCTGACTTTC.

This chain links TRBV12-3 or TRBV12-4 with TRBJ2-3; 11 nucleotides line up with TRBD2. J gave up 2 bases and V 5 bases, and 3 bases lay outside the gene matches. The CDR3 runs to 15 residues. The CDR3 coding sequence is TGTGCCAGCAGTCCGACTAGCGGGGCCACAGATACGCAGTATTTT. Residues: CASSPTSGATDTQYF.

This chain links TRBV20-1 with TRBJ2-7, with 7 bases identical to TRBD2. V gave up 4 bases and J gave up 6 bases; unmatched junction bases: 6. This CDR3 has 12 amino acids. Germline V lookup: CDR1 DFQATT, CDR2 SNEGSKA (reference sequence). The CDR3 loop is CSAKVGGGEQYF. Written as DNA, the CDR3 is TGCAGTGCTAAGGTGGGCGGGGGCGAGCAGTACTTC.

The chain joins TRBV12-3 or TRBV12-4 to TRBJ2-5, with 9 nucleotides matching TRBD1. This CDR3 contains 14 residues. V trimming: 4 bases; J trimming: 5 bases; junction bases outside the gene matches: 5. The CDR3 DNA sequence: TGTGCCAGCAGTTCGGGACAGGGACTCGAGACCCAGTACTTC. It specifies CASSSGQGLETQYF.

V and J are TRBV28 and TRBJ2-5; 8 nucleotides match TRBD1. V lost 2 bases and J lost 12; bases outside the gene matches: 11. The CDR3 spans 14 residues. The germline CDR1 and CDR2 sequences are MDHEN and SYDVKM. Here the CDR3 DNA reads TGTGCCAGCAGTTTAGTCGGACAGGGCTTCTTGAAGTACTTC. This sequence encodes CASSLVGQGFLKYF.

This chain joins TRBV20-1 and TRBJ2-2; the match to TRBD2 covers 8 bases. CDR1 and CDR2 (germline): DFQATT, SNEGSKA (reference sequence). CDR3 length: 14 amino acids. J was trimmed by 6 bases and V by 6 bases; bases with no gene match: 9. CDR3 sequence: CSAGGGAGAGELFF. Written as DNA, the CDR3 is TGCAGTGCGGGGGGGGGAGCGGGAGCCGGGGAGCTGTTTTTT.

V gene TRBV29-1 combines with J gene TRBJ2-3; the match to TRBD1 covers 8 bases. Germline-derived CDR1 and CDR2 are SQVTM and ANQGSEA. V was pared by 6 bases and J by 1 base, with 6 bases of the junction left unmatched. CDR3 length: 14 amino acids. The CDR3 DNA sequence: TGCAGCGTCCTAACAGGGGGAGGCACAGATACGCAGTATTTT. Encoded protein: CSVLTGGGTDTQYF.

This clonotype was seen at least ten times. V and J are TRBV10-2 and TRBJ2-3; 11 bases agree with TRBD2. CDR3 length: 17 amino acids. Looked up from germline, CDR1 is WSHSY and CDR2 is SAAADI. Unmatched junction bases numbered 10, after V lost 3 bases and J lost 5 bases. The CDR3 protein is CASSDTPGLAERDTQYF. In DNA, the CDR3 is TGCGCCAGCAGTGACACGCCGGGACTAGCGGAAAGAGATACGCAGTATTTT.

This clonotype was seen ten or more times. The chain is built from TRBV6-1 and TRBJ1-1; maybe TRBD1 (6 bases). Germline CDR1 reads MNHNS; CDR2 reads SASEGT. V dropped 5 bases and J dropped 1 base, with 14 bases sitting between them. The CDR3 covers 15 residues. CDR3 bases: TGTGCCAGCAGTTTGGGGAACAGGGCGAACACTGAAGCTTTCTTT. This gives the protein CASSLGNRANTEAFF.

The sample holds many counts of this clonotype. The chain employs TRBV30 and TRBJ1-4; no definite D call. Deletions cut 5 bases from V and 0 bases from J, with 7 bases between. CDR1 and CDR2 from the germline V gene are GTSNPN and SVGIG (reference sequence). This CDR3 region has 13 residues. CDR3 sequence reads: CAWAAATNEKLFF. In DNA, the CDR3 is TGTGCCTGGGCAGCGGCAACTAATGAAAAACTGTTTTTT.